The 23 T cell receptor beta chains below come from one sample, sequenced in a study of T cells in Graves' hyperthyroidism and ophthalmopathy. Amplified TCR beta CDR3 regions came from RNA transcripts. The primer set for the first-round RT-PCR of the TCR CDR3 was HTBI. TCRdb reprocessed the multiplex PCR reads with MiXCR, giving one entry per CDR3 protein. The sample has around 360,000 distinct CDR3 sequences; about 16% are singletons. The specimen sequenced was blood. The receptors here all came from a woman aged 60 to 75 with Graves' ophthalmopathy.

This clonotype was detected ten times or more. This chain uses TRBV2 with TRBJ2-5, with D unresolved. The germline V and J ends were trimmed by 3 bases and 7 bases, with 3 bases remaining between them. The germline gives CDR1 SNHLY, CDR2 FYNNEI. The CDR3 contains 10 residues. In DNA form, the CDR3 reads TGTGCCAGCAGTGACTGGACCCAGTACTTC. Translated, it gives CASSDWTQYF.

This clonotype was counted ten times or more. CDR3 nucleotides: TGCGCCAGCAGCTTGGATACAGGGGAAGCAGAAAAACTGTTTTTT. It codes for CASSLDTGEAEKLFF. The chain is built from TRBV5-1 and TRBJ1-4; 7 bases are a match to TRBD1. The CDR3 is 15 amino acids. Germline V gene data show CDR1 as SGHRS and CDR2 as YFSETQ. The trim removed 0 bases at V and 8 bases at J, leaving 7 bases unmatched.

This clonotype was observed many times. The CDR3 region is CAVGETYEQYF. CDR3 in DNA: TGTGCCGTAGGGGAAACCTACGAGCAGTACTTC. The chain couples TRBV28 to TRBJ2-7; a weak D match, TRBD1 (5 bases). In germline, CDR1 is MDHEN, CDR2 SYDVKM. There are 11 residues in the CDR3. Trimming pared 11 bases from V and 2 bases from J, leaving 10 bases between.

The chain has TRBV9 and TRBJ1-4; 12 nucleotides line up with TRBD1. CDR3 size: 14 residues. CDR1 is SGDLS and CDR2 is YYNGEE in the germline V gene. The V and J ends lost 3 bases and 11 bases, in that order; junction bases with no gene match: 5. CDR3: CASSDRDRGRKLFF. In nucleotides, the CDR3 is TGTGCCAGCAGCGACCGGGACAGGGGGCGGAAACTGTTTTTT. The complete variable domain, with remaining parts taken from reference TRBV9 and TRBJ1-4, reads DSGVTQTPKHLITATGQRVTLRCSPRSGDLSVYWYQQSLDQGLQFLIQYYNGEERAKGNILERFSAQQFPDLHSELNLSSLELGDSALYFCASSDRDRGRKLFFGSGTQLSVL.

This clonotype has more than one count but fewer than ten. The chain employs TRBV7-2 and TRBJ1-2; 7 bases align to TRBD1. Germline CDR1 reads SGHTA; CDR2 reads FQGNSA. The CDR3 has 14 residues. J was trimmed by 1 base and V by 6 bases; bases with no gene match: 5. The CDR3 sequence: CASRRTGDNYGYTF. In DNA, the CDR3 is TGTGCCAGCAGGAGGACAGGAGATAACTATGGCTACACCTTC.

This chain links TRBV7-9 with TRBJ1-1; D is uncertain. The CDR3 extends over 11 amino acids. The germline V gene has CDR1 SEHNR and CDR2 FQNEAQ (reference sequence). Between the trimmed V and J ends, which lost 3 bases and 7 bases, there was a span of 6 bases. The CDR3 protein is CASSFEVEAFF. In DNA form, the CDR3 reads TGTGCCAGCAGCTTTGAGGTTGAAGCTTTCTTT.

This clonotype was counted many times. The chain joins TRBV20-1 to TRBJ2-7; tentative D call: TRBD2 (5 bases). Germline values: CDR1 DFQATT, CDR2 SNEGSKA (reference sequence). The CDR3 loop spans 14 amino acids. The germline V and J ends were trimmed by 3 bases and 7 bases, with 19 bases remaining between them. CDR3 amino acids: CSASQAAKLREQYF. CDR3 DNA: TGCAGTGCTAGCCAAGCGGCCAAACTGAGAGAGCAGTACTTC.

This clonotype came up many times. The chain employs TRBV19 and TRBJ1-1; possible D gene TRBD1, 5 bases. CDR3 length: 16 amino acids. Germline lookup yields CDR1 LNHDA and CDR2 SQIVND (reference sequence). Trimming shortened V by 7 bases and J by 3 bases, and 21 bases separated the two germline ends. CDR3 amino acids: CASTPDAGRTYTEAFF. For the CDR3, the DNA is TGTGCCAGTACCCCTGATGCAGGGAGGACTTACACTGAAGCTTTCTTT. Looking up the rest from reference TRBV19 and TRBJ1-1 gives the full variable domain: DGGITQSPKYLFRKEGQNVTLSCEQNLNHDAMYWYRQDPGQGLRLIYYSQIVNDFQKGDIAEGYSVSREKKESFPLTVTSAQKNPTAFYLCASTPDAGRTYTEAFFGQGTRLTVV.

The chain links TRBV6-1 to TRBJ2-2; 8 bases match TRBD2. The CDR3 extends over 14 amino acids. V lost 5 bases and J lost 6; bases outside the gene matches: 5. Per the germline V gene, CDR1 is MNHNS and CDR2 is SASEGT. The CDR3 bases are TGTGCCAGCAGTCGGCGCGGGGGGCCCGGGGAGCTGTTTTTT. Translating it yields CASSRRGGPGELFF.

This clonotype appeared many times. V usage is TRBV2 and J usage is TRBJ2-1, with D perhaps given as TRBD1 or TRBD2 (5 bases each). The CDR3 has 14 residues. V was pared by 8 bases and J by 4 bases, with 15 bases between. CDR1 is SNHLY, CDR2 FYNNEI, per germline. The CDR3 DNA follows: TGTGCCAGCGAAACCGGGACGACTTACAATGAGCAGTTCTTC. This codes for CASETGTTYNEQFF.

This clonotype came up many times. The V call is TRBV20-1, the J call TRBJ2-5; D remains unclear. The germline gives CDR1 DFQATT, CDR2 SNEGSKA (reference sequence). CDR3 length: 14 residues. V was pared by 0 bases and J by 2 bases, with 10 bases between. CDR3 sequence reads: CSARDPTSQETQYF. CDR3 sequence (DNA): TGCAGTGCTAGAGATCCGACTTCACAAGAGACCCAGTACTTC.

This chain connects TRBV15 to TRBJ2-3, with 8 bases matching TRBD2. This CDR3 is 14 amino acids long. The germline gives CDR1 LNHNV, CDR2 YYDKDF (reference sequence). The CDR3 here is CATASGSNADTQYF. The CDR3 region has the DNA TGTGCAACCGCGAGCGGGAGTAACGCAGATACGCAGTATTTT.

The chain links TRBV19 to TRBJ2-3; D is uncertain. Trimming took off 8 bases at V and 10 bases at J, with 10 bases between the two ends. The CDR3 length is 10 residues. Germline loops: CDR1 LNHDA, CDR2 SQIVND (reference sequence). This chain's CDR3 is CASGPEAQYF. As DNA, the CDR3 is TGTGCCAGTGGTCCGGAAGCGCAGTATTTT.

CDR3 sequence: CASSMGGQGRGRETQYF. In DNA, the CDR3 is TGTGCCAGTAGTATGGGGGGGCAGGGCCGAGGGAGAGAGACCCAGTACTTC. The V and J genes are TRBV19 and TRBJ2-5, with D possibly matching TRBD2 (7 bases). Germline V gives CDR1 LNHDA, CDR2 SQIVND (reference sequence). The CDR3 sequence is 17 residues long. Trimming left V 3 bases short and J 4 bases short, with 21 bases between.

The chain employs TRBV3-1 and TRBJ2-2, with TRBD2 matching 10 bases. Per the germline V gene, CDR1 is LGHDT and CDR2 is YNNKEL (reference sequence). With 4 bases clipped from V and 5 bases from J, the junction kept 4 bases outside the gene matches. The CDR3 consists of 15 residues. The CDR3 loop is CASSRLAGETGELFF. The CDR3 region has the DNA TGTGCCAGCAGCCGCCTAGCGGGAGAGACCGGGGAGCTGTTTTTT.

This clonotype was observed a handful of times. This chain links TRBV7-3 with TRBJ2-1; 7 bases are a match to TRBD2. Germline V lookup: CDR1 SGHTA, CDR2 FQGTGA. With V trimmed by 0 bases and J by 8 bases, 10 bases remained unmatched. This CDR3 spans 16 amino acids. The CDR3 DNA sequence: TGTGCCAGCAGCTTAACTCGGGAGGTCGGCCCCCATGAGCAGTTCTTC. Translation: CASSLTREVGPHEQFF.

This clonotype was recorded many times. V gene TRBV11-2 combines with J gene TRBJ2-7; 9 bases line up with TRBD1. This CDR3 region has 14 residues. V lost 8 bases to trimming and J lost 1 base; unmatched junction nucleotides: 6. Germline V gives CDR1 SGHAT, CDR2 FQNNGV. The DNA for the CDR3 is TGTGCCAGCCTAACCGGGACAGGGTCCTACGAGCAGTACTTC. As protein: CASLTGTGSYEQYF.

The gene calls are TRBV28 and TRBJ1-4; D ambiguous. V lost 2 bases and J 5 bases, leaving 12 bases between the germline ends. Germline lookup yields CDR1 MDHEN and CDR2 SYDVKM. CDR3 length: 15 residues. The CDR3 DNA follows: TGTGCCAGCAGTTTACCCACAGCTCTCAATGAAAAACTGTTTTTT. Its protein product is CASSLPTALNEKLFF. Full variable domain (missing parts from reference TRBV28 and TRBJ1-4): DVKVTQSSRYLVKRTGEKVFLECVQDMDHENMFWYRQDPGLGLRLIYFSYDVKMKEKGDIPEGYSVSREKKERFSLILESASTNQTSMYLCASSLPTALNEKLFFGSGTQLSVL.

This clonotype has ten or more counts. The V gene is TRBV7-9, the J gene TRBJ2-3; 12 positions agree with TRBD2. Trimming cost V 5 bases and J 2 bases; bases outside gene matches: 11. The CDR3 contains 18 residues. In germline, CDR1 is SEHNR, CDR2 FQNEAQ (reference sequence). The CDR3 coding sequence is TGTGCCAGCAGCGTTCGCGGACTAGCGGGACCAACCACAGATACGCAGTATTTT. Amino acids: CASSVRGLAGPTTDTQYF.

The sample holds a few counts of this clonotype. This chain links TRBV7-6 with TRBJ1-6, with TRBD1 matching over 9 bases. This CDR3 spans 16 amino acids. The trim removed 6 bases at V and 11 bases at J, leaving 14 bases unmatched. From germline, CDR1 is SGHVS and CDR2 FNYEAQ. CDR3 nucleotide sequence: TGTGCCAGCAGTCGGACCCTCGGACAGGGGAATCCACCCCTCCACTTT. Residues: CASSRTLGQGNPPLHF.

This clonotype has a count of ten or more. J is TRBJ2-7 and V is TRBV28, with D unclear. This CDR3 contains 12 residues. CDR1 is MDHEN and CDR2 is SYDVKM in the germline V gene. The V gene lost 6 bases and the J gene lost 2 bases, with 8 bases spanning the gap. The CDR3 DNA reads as TGTGCCAGCAGGACGGGTGCCTACGAGCAGTACTTC. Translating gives CASRTGAYEQYF. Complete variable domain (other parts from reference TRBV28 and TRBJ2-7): DVKVTQSSRYLVKRTGEKVFLECVQDMDHENMFWYRQDPGLGLRLIYFSYDVKMKEKGDIPEGYSVSREKKERFSLILESASTNQTSMYLCASRTGAYEQYFGPGTRLTVT.

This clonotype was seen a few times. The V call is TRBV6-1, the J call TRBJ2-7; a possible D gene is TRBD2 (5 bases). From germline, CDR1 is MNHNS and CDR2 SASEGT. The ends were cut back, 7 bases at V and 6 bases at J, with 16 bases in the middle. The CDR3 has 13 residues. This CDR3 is CASIPERVGEQYF. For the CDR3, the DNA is TGTGCCAGCATCCCCGAGAGGGTTGGCGAGCAGTACTTC.

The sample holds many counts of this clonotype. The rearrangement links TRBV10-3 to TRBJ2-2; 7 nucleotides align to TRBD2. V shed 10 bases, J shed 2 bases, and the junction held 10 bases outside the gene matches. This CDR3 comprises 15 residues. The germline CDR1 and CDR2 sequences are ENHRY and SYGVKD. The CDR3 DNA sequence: TGTGCCACCAAGGGAGGGATGTCTAACACCGGGGAGCTGTTTTTT. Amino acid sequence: CATKGGMSNTGELFF.